The rows below give T cell receptor beta chains drawn from one sample of a study of shared clonotypes between healthy human individuals. Assay used: immunoSEQ multiplex PCR; TCRdb lists only in-frame clones, some missing. The sample has around 690,000 clones; about 90% are singletons. The specimen was memory CD8+ T cells from PBMCs. The source of these receptors is a young man in good health. Some clones in this sample may be carry-over from other donors' samples. CDR3s include the opening cysteine and the closing phenylalanine or tryptophan. D genes are given only for firm matches. Size tells how often a clone was seen (once, few, many) or the class of an expanded clone, and some rows leave it out.

14 - TRBJ1-5 - TRBV7-6 CASSSLGSNQPQHF TGTGCCAGCAGCTCCCTCGGGAGCAATCAGCCCCAGCATTTT
11 TRBD1 TRBJ2-7 - TRBV7-9 CASIQTGEKYF TGTGCCAGCATCCAAACAGGGGAAAAGTACTTC
12 - TRBJ2-7 - TRBV5-1 CASRDRVGEQYF TGCGCCAGCAGAGACCGGGTGGGCGAGCAGTACTTC
13 - TRBJ2-7 - TRBV18 CASSPPTSYEQYF TGTGCCAGCTCACCACCCACTTCCTACGAGCAGTACTTC
14 - TRBJ1-1 - TRBV27 CASSLGRRATEAFF TGTGCCAGCAGCTTAGGGCGCAGGGCGACTGAAGCTTTCTTT
12 - TRBJ2-1 - TRBV9 CASSPSEDEQFF TGTGCCAGCAGCCCCTCCGAGGATGAGCAGTTCTTC
15 TRBD2 TRBJ2-5 - TRBV9 CASSPGTSGQETQYF TGTGCCAGCAGCCCTGGGACTAGCGGGCAAGAGACCCAGTACTTC
17 - TRBJ1-4 - TRBV23-1 CASSQPIRDGCNEKLFF TGCGCCAGCAGTCAACCGATCCGGGACGGATGTAATGAAAAACTGTTTTTT
13 - TRBJ2-7 - TRBV6-1 CASRPGHPYEQYF TGTGCCAGCAGGCCGGGACATCCCTACGAGCAGTACTTC
17 - TRBJ2-2 once TRBV7-9 CASSMTWGKGDTGELFF TGTGCCAGCAGCATGACGTGGGGTAAAGGGGACACCGGGGAGCTGTTTTTT
14 - TRBJ2-7 - TRBV15 CATSRGRASYEQYF TGTGCCACCAGCAGAGGTCGGGCCTCCTACGAGCAGTACTTC
14 TRBD2 TRBJ2-7 once TRBV13 CASSGTSGRYEQYF TGTGCCAGCAGCGGGACTAGCGGCCGCTACGAGCAGTACTTC
14 - TRBJ2-5 - TRBV5-6 CASSLGGFGGAQYF TGTGCCAGCAGCCTGGGGGGCTTCGGCGGGGCCCAGTACTTC
16 - TRBJ1-3 - TRBV7-3 CASSQRPIGSGNTIYF TGTGCCAGCAGCCAAAGACCGATCGGCTCTGGAAACACCATATATTTT
16 - TRBJ2-1 - TRBV9 CASSVGEGVEYNEQFF TGTGCCAGCAGCGTTGGAGAGGGCGTAGAGTACAATGAGCAGTTCTTC
16 - TRBJ2-1 - TRBV11-3 CASSNRDPSSYNEQFF TGTGCCAGCAGCAACCGGGACCCCAGCTCCTACAATGAGCAGTTCTTC
16 - TRBJ2-3 - TRBV11-2 CASSLGLRTERDTQYF TGTGCCAGCAGCTTAGGACTAAGGACCGAGAGGGATACGCAGTATTTT
16 TRBD2 TRBJ2-4 once TRBV5-1 CASRREGGLAKNIQYF TGCGCCAGCAGGCGGGAGGGGGGACTAGCCAAAAACATTCAGTACTTC
13 - TRBJ1-2 - TRBV9 CASRSIHNYGYTF TGTGCCAGCAGGTCCATACATAACTATGGCTACACCTTC
14 TRBD2 TRBJ2-1 once TRBV28 CASSLGGGYNEQFF TGTGCCAGCAGTTTGGGCGGGGGCTACAATGAGCAGTTCTTC
14 - TRBJ1-1 - TRBV6-6 CATVTGTVNTEAFF TGTGCCACCGTTACCGGGACGGTGAACACTGAAGCTTTCTTT
12 - TRBJ2-5 - TRBV27 CASGTGGETQYF TGTGCCAGCGGCACCGGGGGAGAGACCCAGTACTTC
11 - TRBJ1-5 - TRBV19 CASSIGTTQHF TGTGCCAGTAGTATAGGGACGACCCAGCATTTT
14 TRBD1 TRBJ2-3 - TRBV7-8 CASSQTGATDTQYF TGTGCCAGCAGCCAGACAGGGGCGACAGATACGCAGTATTTT
12 - TRBJ2-7 few TRBV11-3 CASSSGQYEQYF TGTGCCAGCAGCTCCGGACAGTACGAGCAGTACTTC
16 - TRBJ2-5 - TRBV28 CASAGLRVLGPETQYF TGTGCCAGTGCCGGGCTCCGGGTCTTAGGGCCGGAGACCCAGTACTTC
15 - TRBJ1-2 - TRBV5-6 CASSGRDPSWSGYTF TGTGCCAGCAGCGGACGAGACCCGTCGTGGTCTGGCTACACCTTC
17 TRBD1 TRBJ2-7 - TRBV7-2 CASSSDPGQLESYEQYF TGTGCCAGCAGCTCAGACCCGGGACAGCTAGAATCCTACGAGCAGTACTTC
16 TRBD1 TRBJ2-2 - TRBV5-1 CASSFGTGTNTGELFF TGCGCCAGCAGCTTCGGGACAGGGACGAACACCGGGGAGCTGTTTTTT
16 - TRBJ1-3 - TRBV4-3 CASSQESSDSGNTIYF TGCGCCAGCAGCCAAGAGAGCAGCGACTCTGGAAACACCATATATTTT
16 TRBD1 TRBJ2-5 - TRBV10-2 CASIRGGQGSLETQYF TGCGCCAGCATCCGGGGTGGACAGGGGTCCTTAGAGACCCAGTACTTC